These 6 T cell receptor beta chains came from one sample sequenced in a study of blood T cell repertoires in COVID-19. Sequenced by immunoSEQ multiplex PCR; TCRdb stores in-frame clones only, minus some. This table has about 62,000 clones, about nine tenths appearing once. Input material: peripheral blood. These receptors all come from an elderly woman with acute or convalescent COVID-19.

A few counts support this clone. The V gene is TRBV4-1, the J gene TRBJ1-1, with 10 bases fitting TRBD1. In germline, CDR1 is MGHRA, CDR2 YSYEKL. The CDR3 has 15 amino acids. J gave up 5 bases and V 4 bases, and 7 bases lay outside the gene matches. The CDR3: CASSRNDRGRTEAFF. CDR3 nucleotides: TGCGCCAGCAGCCGGAACGACAGGGGGCGAACTGAAGCTTTCTTT.

The chain joins TRBV29-1 to TRBJ2-1; 7 nucleotides line up with TRBD1. V dropped 4 bases and J dropped 7; count of bases not matched to a gene: 10. CDR3 length equals 14 residues. The V gene's germline CDR1 is SQVTM and CDR2 ANQGSEA. The CDR3 DNA follows: TGCAGCGTTGGCCTCGACAGGGAAAAAAATGAGCAGTTCTTC. Amino acid sequence: CSVGLDREKNEQFF.

This clone was observed a single time. CDR3 sequence reads: CASSQTSLSGANVLTF. The DNA for the CDR3 is TGTGCCAGCAGCCAGACTAGTCTCTCTGGGGCCAACGTCCTGACTTTC. The chain joins TRBV3-1 (or the pseudogene TRBV3-2) to TRBJ2-6, with D perhaps TRBD2 (6 bases). This CDR3 has 16 residues. Germline lookup yields CDR1 LGHDT and CDR2 YNNKEL (reference sequence). Trimming left V 3 bases short and J 0 bases short, with 9 bases between.

The V gene is TRBV6-5, the J gene TRBJ2-6; D may be TRBD1 (6 bases). The CDR3 is 15 residues long. Germline loops: CDR1 MNHEY, CDR2 SVGAGI. Trimming shortened V by 5 bases and J by 2 bases, and 10 bases separated the two germline ends. Here the CDR3 DNA reads TGTGCCAGCAGTCCCAGGGGCGCTGGGGCCAACGTCCTGACTTTC. It encodes CASSPRGAGANVLTF.

In this sample, this clone turned up once. The rearrangement links TRBV7-3 to TRBJ2-1; D possibly corresponds to TRBD2 (6 bases). The germline CDR1 and CDR2 sequences are SGHTA and FQGTGA. There are 15 residues in the CDR3. V lost 5 bases to trimming and J lost 5 bases, with 16 bases between them. The CDR3 nucleotides are TGTGCCAGCAGCCCAAGGAGGGCCAGGAACAATGAGCAGTTCTTC. Protein product: CASSPRRARNNEQFF.

The V call is TRBV19, the J call TRBJ2-3, with 7 bases lining up with TRBD2. Germline CDR1 reads LNHDA; CDR2 reads SQIVND (reference sequence). The V gene end was trimmed by 1 base and the J gene end by 1 base; junction bases not matched to a gene: 2. The CDR3 loop spans 15 amino acids. The CDR3 spells CASSIGAGGTDTQYF. Here the CDR3 DNA reads TGTGCCAGTAGTATAGGGGCGGGAGGCACAGATACGCAGTATTTT.